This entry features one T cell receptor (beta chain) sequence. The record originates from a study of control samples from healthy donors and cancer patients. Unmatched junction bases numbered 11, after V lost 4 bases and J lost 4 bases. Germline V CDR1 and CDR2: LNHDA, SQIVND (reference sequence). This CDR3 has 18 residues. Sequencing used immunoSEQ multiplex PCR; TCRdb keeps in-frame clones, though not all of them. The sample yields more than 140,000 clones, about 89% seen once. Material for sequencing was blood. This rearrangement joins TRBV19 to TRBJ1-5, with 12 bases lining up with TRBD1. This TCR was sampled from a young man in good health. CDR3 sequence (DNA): TGTGCCAGTAGTAATTGGGGACAGGGGGCCCCCATAAATCAGCCCCAGCATTTT. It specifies CASSNWGQGAPINQPQHF.